The clone carrying this T cell receptor beta chain was observed many times. Its antigen is unidentified. Germline V gene sequence: CDR1 SEHNR, CDR2 FQNEAQ (reference sequence). The CDR3 has 15 residues. V lost 1 base and J lost 2; bases outside the gene matches: 4. Unique molecular identifiers were incorporated during preparation of the TCRbeta library. TCRdb ran MiXCR on the PCR reads and lists one entry per CDR3 protein. The table shows 450,000 to 600,000 distinct CDR3 sequences, with about 11% occurring only once. The data were taken from a study of T-cell reconstitution after alpha-beta-depleted transplantation in children. Regarding the study as a whole: At day 60, the high TCRbeta diversity found in some patients originated from recipient T cells and thymic progenitors that had survived. In patients about two months after transplant, alpha-beta T cells reportedly arose from several hundred expanded graft clones. When one year had passed after transplant, most T-cell counts and diversity came from newly produced T cells.

Sequences were derived from PBMCs, sampled before TCRalphabeta/CD19-depleted stem cell transplant. V is TRBV7-9 and J is TRBJ1-1; 7 nucleotides agree with TRBD1. This clonotype originated in a child younger than 10 with inherited bone marrow failure, due to receive a stem cell transplant. CDR3 sequence: CASSLVNRGNTEAFF. In nucleotides, the CDR3 is TGTGCCAGCAGCTTAGTTAACAGGGGCAACACTGAAGCTTTCTTT. Based on the CDR3 plus reference TRBV7-9 and TRBJ1-1, the full variable domain is DTGVSQNPRHKITKRGQNVTFRCDPISEHNRLYWYRQTLGQGPEFLTYFQNEAQLEKSRLLSDRFSAERPKGSFSTLEIQRTEQGDSAMYLCASSLVNRGNTEAFFGQGTRLTVV.